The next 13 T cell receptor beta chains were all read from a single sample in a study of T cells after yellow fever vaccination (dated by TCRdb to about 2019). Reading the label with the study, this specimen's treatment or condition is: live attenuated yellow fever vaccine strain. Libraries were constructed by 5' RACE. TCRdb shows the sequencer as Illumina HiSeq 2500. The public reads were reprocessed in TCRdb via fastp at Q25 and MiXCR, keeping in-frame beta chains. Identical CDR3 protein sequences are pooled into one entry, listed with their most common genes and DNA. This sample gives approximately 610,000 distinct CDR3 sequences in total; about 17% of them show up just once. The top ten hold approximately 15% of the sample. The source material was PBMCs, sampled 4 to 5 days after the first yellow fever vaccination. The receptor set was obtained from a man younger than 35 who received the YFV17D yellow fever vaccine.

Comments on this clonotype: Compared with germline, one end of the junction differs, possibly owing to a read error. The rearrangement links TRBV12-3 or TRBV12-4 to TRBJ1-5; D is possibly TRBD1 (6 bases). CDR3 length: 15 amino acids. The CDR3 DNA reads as TGTGCCAGCAGTTCGACAGGTCATAGCACTCAGCCCCAGCATTTT. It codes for CASSSTGHSTQPQHF.

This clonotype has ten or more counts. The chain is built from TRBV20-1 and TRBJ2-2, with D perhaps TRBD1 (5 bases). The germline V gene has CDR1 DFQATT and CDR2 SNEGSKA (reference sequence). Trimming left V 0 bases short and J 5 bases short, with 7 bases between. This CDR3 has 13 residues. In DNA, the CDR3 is TGCAGTGCTAGAGATAGGGGTACCGGGGAGCTGTTTTTT. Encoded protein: CSARDRGTGELFF.

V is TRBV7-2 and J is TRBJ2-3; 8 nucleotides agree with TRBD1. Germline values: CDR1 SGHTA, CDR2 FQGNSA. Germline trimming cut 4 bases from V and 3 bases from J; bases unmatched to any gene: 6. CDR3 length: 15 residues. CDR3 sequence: CASSSRQGSTDTQYF. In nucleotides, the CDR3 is TGTGCCAGCAGCTCGAGACAGGGGTCAACAGATACGCAGTATTTT.

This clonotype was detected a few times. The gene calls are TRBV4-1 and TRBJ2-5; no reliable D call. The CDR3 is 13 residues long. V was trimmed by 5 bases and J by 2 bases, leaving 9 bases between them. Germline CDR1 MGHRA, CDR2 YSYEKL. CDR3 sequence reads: CASSGFLQETQYF. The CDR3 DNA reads TGCGCCAGCAGCGGATTCTTGCAAGAGACCCAGTACTTC.

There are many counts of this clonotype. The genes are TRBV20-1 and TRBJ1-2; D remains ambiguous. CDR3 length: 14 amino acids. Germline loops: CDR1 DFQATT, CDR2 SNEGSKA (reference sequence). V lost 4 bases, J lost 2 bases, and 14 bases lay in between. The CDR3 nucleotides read TGCAGTGCTATGCTTCGTATGGGGAACTATGGCTACACCTTC. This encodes CSAMLRMGNYGYTF.

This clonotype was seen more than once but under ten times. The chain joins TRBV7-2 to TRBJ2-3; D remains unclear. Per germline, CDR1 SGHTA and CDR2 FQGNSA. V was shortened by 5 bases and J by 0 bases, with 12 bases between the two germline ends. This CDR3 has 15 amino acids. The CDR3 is CASSPLVFSTDTQYF. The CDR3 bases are TGTGCCAGCAGCCCCTTGGTTTTTAGCACAGATACGCAGTATTTT.

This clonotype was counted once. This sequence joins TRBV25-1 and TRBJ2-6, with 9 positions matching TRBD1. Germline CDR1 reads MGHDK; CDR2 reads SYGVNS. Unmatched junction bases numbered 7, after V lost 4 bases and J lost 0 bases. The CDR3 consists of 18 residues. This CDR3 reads CASSARQGVASGANVLTF. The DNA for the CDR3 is TGTGCCAGCAGTGCTCGACAGGGGGTAGCCTCTGGGGCCAACGTCCTGACTTTC.

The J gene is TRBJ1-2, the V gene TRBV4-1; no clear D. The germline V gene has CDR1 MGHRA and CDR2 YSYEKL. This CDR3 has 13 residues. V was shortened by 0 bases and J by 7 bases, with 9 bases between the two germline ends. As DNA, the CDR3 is TGCGCCAGCAGCCAAGAAATTTATACTGGCTACACCTTC. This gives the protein CASSQEIYTGYTF.

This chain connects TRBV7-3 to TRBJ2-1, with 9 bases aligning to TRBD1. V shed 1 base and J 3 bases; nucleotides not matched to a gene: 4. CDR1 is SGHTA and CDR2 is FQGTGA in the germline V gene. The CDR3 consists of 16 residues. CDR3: CASSLRGTGSYNEQFF. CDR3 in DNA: TGTGCCAGCAGCTTAAGAGGGACAGGGAGCTACAATGAGCAGTTCTTC.

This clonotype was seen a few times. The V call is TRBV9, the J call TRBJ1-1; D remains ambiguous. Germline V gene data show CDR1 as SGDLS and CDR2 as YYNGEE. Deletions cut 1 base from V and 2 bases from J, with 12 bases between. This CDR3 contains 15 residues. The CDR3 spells CASSVTGSPNTEAFF. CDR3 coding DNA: TGTGCCAGCAGCGTAACGGGCTCGCCTAACACTGAAGCTTTCTTT.

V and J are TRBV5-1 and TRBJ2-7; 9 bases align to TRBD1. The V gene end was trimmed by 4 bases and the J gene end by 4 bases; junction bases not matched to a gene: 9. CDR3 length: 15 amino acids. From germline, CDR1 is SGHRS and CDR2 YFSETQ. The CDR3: CASSPSAGTGYEQYF. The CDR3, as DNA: TGCGCCAGCAGCCCGTCGGCAGGGACAGGGTACGAGCAGTACTTC.

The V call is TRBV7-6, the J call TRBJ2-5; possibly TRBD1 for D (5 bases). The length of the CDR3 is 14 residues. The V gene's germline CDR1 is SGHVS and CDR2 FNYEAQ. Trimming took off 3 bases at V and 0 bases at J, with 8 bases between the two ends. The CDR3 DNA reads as TGTGCCAGCAGCTTTCGACAGAACCAAGAGACCCAGTACTTC. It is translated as CASSFRQNQETQYF. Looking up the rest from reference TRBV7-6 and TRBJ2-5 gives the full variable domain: GAGVSQSPRYKVTKRGQDVALRCDPISGHVSLYWYRQALGQGPEFLTYFNYEAQQDKSGLPNDRFSAERPEGSISTLTIQRTEQRDSAMYRCASSFRQNQETQYFGPGTRLLVL.

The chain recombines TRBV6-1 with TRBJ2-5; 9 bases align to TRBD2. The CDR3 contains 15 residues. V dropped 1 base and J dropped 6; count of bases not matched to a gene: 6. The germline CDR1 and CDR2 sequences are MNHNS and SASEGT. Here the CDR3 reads CASSEGLAASKTQYF. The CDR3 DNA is TGTGCCAGCAGTGAAGGACTAGCGGCCTCTAAGACCCAGTACTTC.